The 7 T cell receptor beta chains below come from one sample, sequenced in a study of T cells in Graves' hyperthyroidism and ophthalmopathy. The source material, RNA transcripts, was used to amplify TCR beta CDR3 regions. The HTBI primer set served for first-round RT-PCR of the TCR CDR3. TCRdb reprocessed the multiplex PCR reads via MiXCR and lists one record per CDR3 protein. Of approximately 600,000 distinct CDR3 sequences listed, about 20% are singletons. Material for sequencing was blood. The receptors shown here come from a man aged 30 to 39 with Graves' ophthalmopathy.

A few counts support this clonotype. CDR3 DNA sequence: TGCGCCAGCAGCCAAGGAAAGAAAGCCGCGGTTGGGGAGACCCAGTACTTC. This translates into CASSQGKKAAVGETQYF. The chain carries TRBV4-1 and TRBJ2-5; D is ambiguous. In germline, CDR1 is MGHRA, CDR2 YSYEKL. The CDR3 loop spans 17 amino acids. The V end lost 1 base, the J end lost 5 bases, and 20 bases lay between the germline ends.

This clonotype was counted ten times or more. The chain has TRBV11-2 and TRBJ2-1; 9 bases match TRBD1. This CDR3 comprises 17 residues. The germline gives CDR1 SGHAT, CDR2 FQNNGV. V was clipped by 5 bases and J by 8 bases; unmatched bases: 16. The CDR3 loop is CASSTEIGAGQGHEQFF. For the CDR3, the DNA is TGTGCCAGCAGCACCGAAATCGGGGCGGGACAGGGTCATGAGCAGTTCTTC.

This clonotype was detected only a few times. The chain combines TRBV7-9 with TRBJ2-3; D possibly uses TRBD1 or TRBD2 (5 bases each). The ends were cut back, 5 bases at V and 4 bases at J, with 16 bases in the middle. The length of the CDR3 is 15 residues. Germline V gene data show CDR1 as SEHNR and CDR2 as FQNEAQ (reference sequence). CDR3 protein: CASSHSGTKPDTQYF. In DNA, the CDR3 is TGTGCCAGCAGCCATTCCGGGACCAAGCCAGATACGCAGTATTTT.

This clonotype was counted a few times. The CDR3 DNA sequence: TGTGCCAGCAGCTTTCGGACTAGCGCTTACAATGAGCAGTTCTTC. It is translated as CASSFRTSAYNEQFF. This chain joins TRBV7-3 and TRBJ2-1, with 9 bases fitting TRBD2. With V trimmed by 3 bases and J by 4 bases, 4 bases remained unmatched. Looked up from germline, CDR1 is SGHTA and CDR2 is FQGTGA. This CDR3 contains 15 residues.

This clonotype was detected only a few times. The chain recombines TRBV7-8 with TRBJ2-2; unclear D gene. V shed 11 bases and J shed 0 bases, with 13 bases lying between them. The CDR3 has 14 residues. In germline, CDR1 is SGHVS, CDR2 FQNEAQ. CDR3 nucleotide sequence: TGTGCCGCGATAGAGGATTCGAACACCGGGGAGCTGTTTTTT. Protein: CAAIEDSNTGELFF.

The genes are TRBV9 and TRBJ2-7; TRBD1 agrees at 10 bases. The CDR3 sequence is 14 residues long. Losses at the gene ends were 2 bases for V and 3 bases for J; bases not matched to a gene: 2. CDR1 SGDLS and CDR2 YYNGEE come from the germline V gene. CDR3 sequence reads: CASSVGTGVYEQYF. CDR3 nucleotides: TGTGCCAGCAGCGTGGGGACAGGGGTCTACGAGCAGTACTTC.

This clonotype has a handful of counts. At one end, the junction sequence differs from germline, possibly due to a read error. CDR3 coding DNA: TGCGCCAGCAGCCAGGGACAGGGGAGCGCCGGGGCGCAGTATTTT. Its protein product is CASSQGQGSAGAQYF. The chain recombines TRBV5-5 with TRBJ2-3, with 10 bases lining up with TRBD1. Looked up from germline, CDR1 is SGHKS and CDR2 is YYEKEE (reference sequence). The CDR3 spans 15 residues.